Below, one T cell receptor beta chain is given with its context. The sample comes from a study of blood T cell repertoires in COVID-19. V shed 0 bases, J shed 5 bases, and the junction held 8 bases outside the gene matches. The CDR3 extends over 18 amino acids. The germline V gene encodes CDR1 MNHEY and CDR2 SVGEGT. Repertoires were generated with immunoSEQ multiplex PCR, while TCRdb's copy carries only in-frame clones and drops some. The sample contains over 80,000 clones, about 80% of which appear only once. The chain combines TRBV6-2 or TRBV6-3 with TRBJ1-5; 12 nucleotides line up with TRBD1. The clonotype comes from a woman aged 70-85 years with acute or convalescent COVID-19. The specimen sequenced was peripheral blood. The CDR3: CASSYSEPGQGAYQPQHF. CDR3 nucleotides: TGTGCCAGCAGTTACTCCGAACCGGGACAGGGGGCCTATCAGCCCCAGCATTTT.